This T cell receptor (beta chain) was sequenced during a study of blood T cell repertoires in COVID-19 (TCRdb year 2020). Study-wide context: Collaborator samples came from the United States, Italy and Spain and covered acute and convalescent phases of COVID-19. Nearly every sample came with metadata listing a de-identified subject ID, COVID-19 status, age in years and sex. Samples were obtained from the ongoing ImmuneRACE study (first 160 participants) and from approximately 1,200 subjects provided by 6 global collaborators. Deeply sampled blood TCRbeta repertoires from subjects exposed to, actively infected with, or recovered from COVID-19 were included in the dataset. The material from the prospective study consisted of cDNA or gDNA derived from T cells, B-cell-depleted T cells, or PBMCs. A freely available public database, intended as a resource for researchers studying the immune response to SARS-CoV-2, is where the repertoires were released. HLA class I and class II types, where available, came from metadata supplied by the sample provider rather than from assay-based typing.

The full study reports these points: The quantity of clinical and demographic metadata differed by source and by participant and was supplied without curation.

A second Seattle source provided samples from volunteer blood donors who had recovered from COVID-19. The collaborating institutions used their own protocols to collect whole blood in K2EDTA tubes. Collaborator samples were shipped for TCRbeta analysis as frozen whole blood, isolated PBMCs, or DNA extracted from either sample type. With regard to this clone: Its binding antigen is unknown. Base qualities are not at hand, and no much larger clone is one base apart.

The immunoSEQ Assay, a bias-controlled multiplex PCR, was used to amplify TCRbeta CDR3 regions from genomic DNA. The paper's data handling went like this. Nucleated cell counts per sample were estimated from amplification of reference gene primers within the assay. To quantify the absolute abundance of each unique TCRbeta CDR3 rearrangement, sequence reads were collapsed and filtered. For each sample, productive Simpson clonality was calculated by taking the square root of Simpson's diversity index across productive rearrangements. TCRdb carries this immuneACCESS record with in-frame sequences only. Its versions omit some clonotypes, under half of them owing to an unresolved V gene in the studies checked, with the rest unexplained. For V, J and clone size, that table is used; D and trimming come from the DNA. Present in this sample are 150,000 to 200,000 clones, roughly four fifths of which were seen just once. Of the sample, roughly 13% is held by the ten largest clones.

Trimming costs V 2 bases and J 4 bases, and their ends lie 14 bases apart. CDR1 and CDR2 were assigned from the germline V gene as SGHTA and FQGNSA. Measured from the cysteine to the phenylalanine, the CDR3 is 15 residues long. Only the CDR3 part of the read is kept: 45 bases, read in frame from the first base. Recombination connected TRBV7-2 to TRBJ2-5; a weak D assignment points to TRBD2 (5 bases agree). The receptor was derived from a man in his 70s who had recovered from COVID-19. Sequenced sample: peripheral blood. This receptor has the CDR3 CASSLSGSVGETQYF. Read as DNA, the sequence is TGTGCCAGCAGCTTATCCGGTAGCGTGGGAGAGACCCAGTACTTC.